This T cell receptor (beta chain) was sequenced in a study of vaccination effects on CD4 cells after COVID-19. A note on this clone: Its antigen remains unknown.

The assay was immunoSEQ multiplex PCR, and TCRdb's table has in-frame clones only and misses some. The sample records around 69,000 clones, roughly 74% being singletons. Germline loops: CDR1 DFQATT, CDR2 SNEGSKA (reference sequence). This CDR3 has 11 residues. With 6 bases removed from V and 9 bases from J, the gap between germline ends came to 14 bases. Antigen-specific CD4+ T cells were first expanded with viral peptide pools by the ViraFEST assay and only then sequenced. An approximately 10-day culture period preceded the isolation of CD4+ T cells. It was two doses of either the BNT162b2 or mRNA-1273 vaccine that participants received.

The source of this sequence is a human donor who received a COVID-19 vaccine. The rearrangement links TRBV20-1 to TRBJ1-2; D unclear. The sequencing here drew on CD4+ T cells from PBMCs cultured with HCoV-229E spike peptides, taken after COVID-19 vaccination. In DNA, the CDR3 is TGCAGTGCGCGGACTGAACAGCGCTACACCTTC. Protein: CSARTEQRYTF.